This record concerns one T cell receptor (beta chain) sequence. It has no known antigen specificity. No qualities accompany the bases; no much larger clone lies one base away. Taken from cysteine to phenylalanine, the CDR3 has 14 residues. The CDR3 DNA has 42 bases and is translated from base 1. CDR1 is given as MGHRA and CDR2 as YSYEKL, both from the germline V gene. Ends trimmed: V by 0 bases, J by 6 bases; bases unmatched to a gene: 4. The data were obtained in a study of shared clonotypes between healthy human individuals (dated by TCRdb to the early 2020s). Background for the entire study: The cohort comprised a couple of women and a few men aged 18 to 49 years. Per donor, three plates each were used for CD4 naive and CD4 memory, two for CD8 naive, and one for CD8 memory. The study deeply sequenced blood TCR repertoires of several healthy adults to estimate repertoire size and the extent of clonotype sharing between individuals. To increase sequencing depth and limit assay-specific biases, different laboratories used diverse techniques to prepare libraries and sequence TCR repertoires. Each donor's leukapheresis produced roughly between about 0.8 and 10 billion PBMCs. Results the study describes overall, beyond this receptor: Because the study included a small number of donors, the genetic and exposure-history diversity represented was limited. Sampling was restricted to blood, and TCR repertoires in tissues likely differ from the TCR repertoires found in blood. When a handful of donors were compared, the shared fraction of clonotypes was approximately 5% for naive CD4, roughly 3.3% for naive CD8, about 2.4% for memory CD4, and around 0.37% for memory CD8. Naive subsets generally had larger estimated clonotype richness than memory subsets. Compared with non-shared clonotypes, clonotypes shared by all four sorted-subset donors had higher generation probabilities. Rarefaction of sorted-subset datasets indicated incomplete sequencing despite the large sequencing depth. Pairwise subsampling indicated that sequencing depth was expected to affect the degree of clonotype sharing among donors.

For the CD8 naive samples, CD45RO-negative cells were positively selected for CCR7, yielding a CD45RA+CCR7+ population from which TemRA cells were excluded. The donors were healthy, HIV-negative adults with no recently reported acute infections or vaccinations. Every donor was a Caucasian adult living in Nashville, Tennessee, USA. Blood was collected by leukapheresis, and PBMCs were isolated by Ficoll-Histopaque density gradient centrifugation and then cryopreserved in liquid nitrogen vapor phase. Analytical flow cytometry was used to check the purity and quantity of each magnetically sorted T cell population. Genomic DNA was isolated from each sorted fraction and quantified by UV absorbance on a Nanodrop 2000c. TCR CDR3 regions were amplified from genomic DNA by multiplex PCR using the deep immunoSEQ assay. Extracted genomic DNA from each cell subset was spread evenly across all wells of several immunoSEQ 96-well plates, with each plate serving as a replicate. For sorted subsets, around 200 ng genomic DNA, equal to about 30,000 T cell genomes, was loaded into each replicate PCR. Purified libraries were quantified with a Qubit 3.0 fluorometer, sized on a Bioanalyzer 2100, and re-quantified with the KAPA Library Quantification kit. Each immunoSEQ 96-well plate was sequenced on its own single-read 150-cycle Illumina NextSeq 550 flow cell. Per the authors' processing: Because the immunoSEQ output included only junctional sequences and no quality scores, the filtering could not be the same as the filtering used for full-length reads. Sequences were annotated with PyIR, a Python wrapper for IgBLAST v1.9, using IMGT germline references to assign V/J genes and CDR3. Reads were removed for weak V/J assignments (E-value above 1e-6), missing CDR3, stop codons, out-of-frame junctions, or ambiguous translated residues. V3J clonotypes were defined as sequences sharing an identical inferred V gene, J gene, and CDR3 amino acid sequence. Percentage overlap between repertoires was computed as shared unique clonotypes divided by the size of the smaller repertoire. Three approaches were used to assess repertoire richness: RTK rarefaction, the Chao1 estimator, and Recon v2.1 estimates of unobserved clonotypes. OLGA was used to compute generation probabilities for all TCRbeta clonotypes that the gDNA method yielded from a few donors. The clones in this table, taken by TCRdb from immuneACCESS, are in-frame only. Not every clone is retained; where verified, under half of the shortfall comes from an unresolved V gene, and the cause of the rest is unknown. V and J calls and clone size are given by that table; D and trimming were obtained from the DNA. The sample contains 2 million to 2.5 million clones, 85% to 95% of them found a single time. 0.9% to 1.3% of the sample rests with the top ten.

The source material was naive CD8+ T cells sorted from blood. The cell subset or site label here, explained by the study, means: CD45RA+CCR7+. The chain is encoded by TRBV4-1 joined to TRBJ2-7; 8 central bases correspond to TRBD2. This receptor was identified in a young man in good health. The nucleotide sequence reads as follows: TGCGCCAGCAGCCAAGATGTGGGACTAGGCGAGCAGTACTTC. Its protein product is CASSQDVGLGEQYF.